This is a list of T cell receptor beta chains from one sample in a study of T cell responses to AZD1222 COVID-19 vaccine. The table came from immunoSEQ multiplex PCR; TCRdb's copy has only in-frame clones and leaves some out. The data contain 120,000 to 150,000 clones, about 91% of them seen just once; the ten biggest clones take up about 9.4%. The specimen comprised peripheral blood, sampled 28 days after the second AZD1222 dose. The source is an adult who received the AZD1222 COVID-19 vaccine. Both conserved end residues are part of each CDR3. Fields, in order: J gene, D gene, clone size, V gene, CDR3 DNA, CDR3 protein. A D gene is named only where the DNA matches it firmly. Some rows have no size entry. The others give once, few or many, or a class for an expanded clone.

TRBJ2-2 | TRBD2 | once | TRBV9 | TGTGCCAGCAGCACGAGCGGGAGTCAAACCGGGGAGCTGTTTTTT | CASSTSGSQTGELFF
TRBJ2-3 | TRBD2 | NA | TRBV28 | TGTGCCAGCAGTTCCTTCGGACTAGCGGGACCGACAGATACGCAGTATTTT | CASSSFGLAGPTDTQYF
TRBJ1-3 | NA | NA | TRBV11-2 | TGTGCCAGCAGCTTATCCCCAGGGGAGGACGGAAACACCATATATTTT | CASSLSPGEDGNTIYF
TRBJ1-2 | NA | NA | TRBV28 | TGTGCCAGTCACGAGGGCAGTAACTATGGCTACACCTTC | CASHEGSNYGYTF
TRBJ1-1 | TRBD1 | NA | TRBV19 | TGTGCCAGTAGTATTTGGACAGGGGGTAGAACTGAAGCTTTCTTT | CASSIWTGGRTEAFF
TRBJ2-1 | TRBD2 | NA | TRBV19 | TGTGCCAGTAGTACGGGGACTAGCAATGAGCAGTTCTTC | CASSTGTSNEQFF
TRBJ1-5 | TRBD1 | NA | TRBV15 | TGTGCCACCAGCAGATGGACAGGGCAGGGCCAGCCCCAGCATTTT | CATSRWTGQGQPQHF
TRBJ2-2 | NA | NA | TRBV4-3 | TGCGCCAGCAGCCAAGATACCGGGGGGCCCGGGGAGCTGTTTTTT | CASSQDTGGPGELFF
TRBJ2-1 | TRBD2 | NA | TRBV5-1 | TGCGCCAGCAGCACCGGGACTAGCGGGGCATACAATGAGCAGTTCTTC | CASSTGTSGAYNEQFF
TRBJ1-5 | TRBD1 | NA | TRBV7-9 | TGTGCCAGCAGCTTACAGGGACAGGACAATCAGCCCCAGCATTTT | CASSLQGQDNQPQHF
TRBJ1-5 | NA | NA | TRBV7-3 | TGTGCCAGCAGCTTAATAGGGGACAGCAATCAGCCCCAGCATTTT | CASSLIGDSNQPQHF
TRBJ2-5 | TRBD2 | NA | TRBV2 | TGTGCCAGCAGCGGACCCGGGACTAGCGGGAAATTCCAAGAGACCCAGTACTTC | CASSGPGTSGKFQETQYF
TRBJ1-2 | NA | once | TRBV9 | TGTGCCAGCAGCGTAGACGGGTATGGCTACACCTTC | CASSVDGYGYTF
TRBJ1-1 | NA | NA | TRBV29-1 | TGCAGCGTTGAAGGGGTTAAGCGGGGAGCACTCACTGAAGCTTTCTTT | CSVEGVKRGALTEAFF
TRBJ1-1 | NA | once | TRBV7-2 | TGTGCCAGCAGCTTAGGAAGAAGAACTGAAGCTTTCTTT | CASSLGRRTEAFF
TRBJ1-2 | TRBD1 | NA | TRBV6-5 | TGTGCCAGCAGTTCAGGGACAGGGGCGAGGGGCTACACCTTC | CASSSGTGARGYTF
TRBJ1-1 | NA | NA | TRBV11-3 | TGTGCCAGCAGCGGACGGCCGAACACTGAAGCTTTCTTT | CASSGRPNTEAFF
TRBJ1-2 | TRBD1 | NA | TRBV7-8 | TGTGCCAGCAGCCCCCCGGGACAGGTCTATGGCTACACCTTC | CASSPPGQVYGYTF
TRBJ2-3 | NA | NA | TRBV6-6 | TGTGCCAGCAGCCCGACCACAGATACGCAGTATTTT | CASSPTTDTQYF
TRBJ1-6 | NA | NA | TRBV9 | TGTGCCAGCAGCGTAGTTGACGGCGACTCACCCCTCCACTTT | CASSVVDGDSPLHF
TRBJ1-4 | NA | NA | TRBV27 | TGTGCCAGCAGTTTTTTGGGAGGCGAAAAACTGTTTTTT | CASSFLGGEKLFF
TRBJ1-2 | TRBD1 | NA | TRBV7-2 | TGTGCCAGCAGCCTCAATTCAGGGGGCAGCTATGGCTACACCTTC | CASSLNSGGSYGYTF
TRBJ2-1 | NA | NA | TRBV7-3 | TGTGCCAGCAGCCCAGGGTCCTACAATGAGCAGTTCTTC | CASSPGSYNEQFF
TRBJ1-1 | NA | NA | TRBV10-3 | TGTGCCAGTACAACGAACACTGAAGCTTTCTTT | CASTTNTEAFF
TRBJ1-4 | NA | NA | TRBV18 | TGTGCCAGCTCACCCTCCGCAACTAATGAAAAACTGTTTTTT | CASSPSATNEKLFF
TRBJ2-5 | NA | once | TRBV6-5 | TGTGCCAGCAGTCCACCGGGTAAAGAGACCCAGTACTTC | CASSPPGKETQYF
TRBJ1-1 | TRBD1 | NA | TRBV10-3 | TGTGCCATCAGTGAGCCGGGACAGATGAACACTGAAGCTTTCTTT | CAISEPGQMNTEAFF
TRBJ2-1 | TRBD2 | NA | TRBV6-5 | TGTGCCAGCAGTAAAACTAGCGACTCCTACAATGAGCAGTTCTTC | CASSKTSDSYNEQFF
TRBJ1-2 | NA | once | TRBV6-2/TRBV6-3 | TGTGCCAGCAGTTACGTGGACAGAAACTATGGCTACACCTTC | CASSYVDRNYGYTF
TRBJ1-2 | TRBD1 | NA | TRBV5-1 | TGCGCCAGCAGCCTGGACAGGGGAGTCAGCTATGGCTACACCTTC | CASSLDRGVSYGYTF